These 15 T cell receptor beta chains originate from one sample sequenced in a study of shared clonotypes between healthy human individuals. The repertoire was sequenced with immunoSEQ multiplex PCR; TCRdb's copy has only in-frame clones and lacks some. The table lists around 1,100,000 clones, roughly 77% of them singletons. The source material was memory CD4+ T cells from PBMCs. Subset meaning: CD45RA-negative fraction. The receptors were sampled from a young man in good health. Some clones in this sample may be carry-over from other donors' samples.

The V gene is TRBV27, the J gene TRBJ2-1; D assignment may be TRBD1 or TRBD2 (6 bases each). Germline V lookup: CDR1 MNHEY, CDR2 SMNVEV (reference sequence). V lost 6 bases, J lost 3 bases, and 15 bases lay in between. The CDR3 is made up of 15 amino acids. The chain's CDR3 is CASRPGAGGYNEQFF. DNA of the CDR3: TGTGCCAGCAGACCGGGGGCGGGCGGCTACAATGAGCAGTTCTTC.

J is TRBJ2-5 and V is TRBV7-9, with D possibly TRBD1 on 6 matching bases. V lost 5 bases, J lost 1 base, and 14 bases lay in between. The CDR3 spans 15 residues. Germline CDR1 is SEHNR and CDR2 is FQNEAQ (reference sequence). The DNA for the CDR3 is TGTGCCAGCAGCCAGATTGGACAGCCCCAAGAGACCCAGTACTTC. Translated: CASSQIGQPQETQYF.

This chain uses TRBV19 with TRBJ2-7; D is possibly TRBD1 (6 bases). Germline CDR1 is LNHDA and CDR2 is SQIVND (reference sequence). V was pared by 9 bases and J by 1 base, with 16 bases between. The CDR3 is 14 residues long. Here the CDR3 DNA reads TGTGCCAGGAGAAGGAACAGGGTTTCCTACGAGCAGTACTTC. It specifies CARRRNRVSYEQYF.

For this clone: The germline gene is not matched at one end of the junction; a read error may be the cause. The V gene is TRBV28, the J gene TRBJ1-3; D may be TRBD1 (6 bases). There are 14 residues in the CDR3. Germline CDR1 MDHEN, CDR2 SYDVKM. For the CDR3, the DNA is TGTGCCAGCAGTTTTAGGACAGTAGGAAACACCATGTATTTT. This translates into CASSFRTVGNTMYF.

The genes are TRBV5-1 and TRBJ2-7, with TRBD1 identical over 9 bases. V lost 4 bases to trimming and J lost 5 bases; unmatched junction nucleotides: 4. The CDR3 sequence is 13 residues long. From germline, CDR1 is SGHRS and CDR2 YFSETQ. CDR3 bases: TGCGCCAGCAGCCCCTACAGGGGGCACGAGCAGTACTTC. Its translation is CASSPYRGHEQYF.

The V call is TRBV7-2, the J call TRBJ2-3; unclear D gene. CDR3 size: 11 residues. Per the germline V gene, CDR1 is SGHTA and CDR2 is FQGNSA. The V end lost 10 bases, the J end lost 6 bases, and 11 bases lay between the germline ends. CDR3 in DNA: TGTGCCACCCGTTCTGGGGATACGCAGTATTTT. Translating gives CATRSGDTQYF.

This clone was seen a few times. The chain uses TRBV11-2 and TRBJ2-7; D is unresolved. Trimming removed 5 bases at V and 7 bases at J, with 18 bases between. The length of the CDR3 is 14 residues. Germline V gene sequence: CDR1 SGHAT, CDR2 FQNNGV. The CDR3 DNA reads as TGTGCCAGCAGCGCACCTTGGTTGGGGTTGGAGCAGTACTTC. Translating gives CASSAPWLGLEQYF.

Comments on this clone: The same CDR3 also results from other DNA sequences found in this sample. The CDR3 bases are TGTGCCAGCAGCTTAGCTGGGGCCAACGTCCTGACTTTC. This gives the protein CASSLAGANVLTF. This rearrangement joins TRBV7-3 to TRBJ2-6, with no clear D. V was trimmed by 2 bases and J by 2 bases, leaving 1 base between them. CDR1 and CDR2 from the germline V gene are SGHTA and FQGTGA. There are 13 residues in the CDR3.

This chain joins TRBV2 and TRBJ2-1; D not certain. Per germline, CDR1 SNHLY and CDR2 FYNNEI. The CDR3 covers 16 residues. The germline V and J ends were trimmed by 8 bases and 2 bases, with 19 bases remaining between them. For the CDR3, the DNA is TGTGCCAGCGGACCCCGACCCGGCCTTACCTACAATGAGCAGTTCTTC. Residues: CASGPRPGLTYNEQFF.

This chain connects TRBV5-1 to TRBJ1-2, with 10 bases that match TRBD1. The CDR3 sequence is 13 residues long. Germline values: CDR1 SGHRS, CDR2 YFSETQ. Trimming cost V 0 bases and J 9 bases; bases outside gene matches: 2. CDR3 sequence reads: CASSLGQGARYTF. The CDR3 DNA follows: TGCGCCAGCAGCTTGGGACAGGGGGCACGCTACACCTTC.

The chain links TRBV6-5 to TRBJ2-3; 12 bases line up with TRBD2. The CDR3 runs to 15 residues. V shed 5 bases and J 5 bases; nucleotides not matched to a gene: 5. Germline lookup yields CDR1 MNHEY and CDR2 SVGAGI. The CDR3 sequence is CASSPRLAGVDTQYF. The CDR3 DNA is TGTGCCAGCAGTCCCCGACTAGCGGGAGTAGATACGCAGTATTTT.

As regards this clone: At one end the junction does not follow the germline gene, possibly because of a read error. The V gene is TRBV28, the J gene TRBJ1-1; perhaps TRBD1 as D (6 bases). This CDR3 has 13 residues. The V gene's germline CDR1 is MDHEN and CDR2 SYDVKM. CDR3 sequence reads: CARRWGANTEAFF. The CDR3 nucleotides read TGTGCCCGCAGGTGGGGGGCAAACACTGAAGCTTTCTTT.

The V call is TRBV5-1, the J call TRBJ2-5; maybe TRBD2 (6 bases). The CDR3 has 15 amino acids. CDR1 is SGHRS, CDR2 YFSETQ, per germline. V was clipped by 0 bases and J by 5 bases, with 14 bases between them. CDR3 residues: CASSLEGRAGETQYF. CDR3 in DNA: TGCGCCAGCAGCTTGGAAGGCAGGGCGGGGGAGACCCAGTACTTC.

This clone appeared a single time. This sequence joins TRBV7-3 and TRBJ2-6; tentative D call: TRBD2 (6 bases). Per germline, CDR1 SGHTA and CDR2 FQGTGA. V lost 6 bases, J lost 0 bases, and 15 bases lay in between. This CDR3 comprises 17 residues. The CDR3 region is CASSPGTLASGANVLTF. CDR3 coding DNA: TGTGCCAGCAGTCCCGGGACTCTGGCCTCTGGGGCCAACGTCCTGACTTTC.

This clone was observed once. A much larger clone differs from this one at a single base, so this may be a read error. The CDR3 protein is CASSFSETQYF. The CDR3 DNA reads as TGTGCCAGCAGCTTTTCGGAGACCCAGTACTTC. This chain connects TRBV7-6 to TRBJ2-5; D is undetermined. The CDR3 totals 11 residues. Germline loops: CDR1 SGHVS, CDR2 FNYEAQ. Trimming shortened V by 3 bases and J by 5 bases, and 4 bases separated the two germline ends.